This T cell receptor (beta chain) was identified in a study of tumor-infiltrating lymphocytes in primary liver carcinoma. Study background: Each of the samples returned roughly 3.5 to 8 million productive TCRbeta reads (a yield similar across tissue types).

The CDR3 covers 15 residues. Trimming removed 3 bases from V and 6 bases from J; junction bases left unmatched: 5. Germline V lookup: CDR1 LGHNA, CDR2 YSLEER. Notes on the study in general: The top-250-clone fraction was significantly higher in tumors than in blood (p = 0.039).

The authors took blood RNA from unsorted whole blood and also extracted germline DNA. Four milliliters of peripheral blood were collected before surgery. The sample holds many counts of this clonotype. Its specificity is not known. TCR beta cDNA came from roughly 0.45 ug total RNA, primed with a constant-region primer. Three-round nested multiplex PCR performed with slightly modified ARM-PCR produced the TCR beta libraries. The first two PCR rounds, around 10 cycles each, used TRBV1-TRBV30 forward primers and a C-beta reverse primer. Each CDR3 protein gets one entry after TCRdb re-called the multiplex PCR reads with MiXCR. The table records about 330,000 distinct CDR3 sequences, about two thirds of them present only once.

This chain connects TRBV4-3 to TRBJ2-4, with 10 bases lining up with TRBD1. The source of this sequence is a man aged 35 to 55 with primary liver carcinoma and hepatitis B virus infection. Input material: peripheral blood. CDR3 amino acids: CASSHGTGDGNIQYF. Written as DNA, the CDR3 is TGCGCCAGCAGCCACGGGACAGGGGATGGAAACATTCAGTACTTC.